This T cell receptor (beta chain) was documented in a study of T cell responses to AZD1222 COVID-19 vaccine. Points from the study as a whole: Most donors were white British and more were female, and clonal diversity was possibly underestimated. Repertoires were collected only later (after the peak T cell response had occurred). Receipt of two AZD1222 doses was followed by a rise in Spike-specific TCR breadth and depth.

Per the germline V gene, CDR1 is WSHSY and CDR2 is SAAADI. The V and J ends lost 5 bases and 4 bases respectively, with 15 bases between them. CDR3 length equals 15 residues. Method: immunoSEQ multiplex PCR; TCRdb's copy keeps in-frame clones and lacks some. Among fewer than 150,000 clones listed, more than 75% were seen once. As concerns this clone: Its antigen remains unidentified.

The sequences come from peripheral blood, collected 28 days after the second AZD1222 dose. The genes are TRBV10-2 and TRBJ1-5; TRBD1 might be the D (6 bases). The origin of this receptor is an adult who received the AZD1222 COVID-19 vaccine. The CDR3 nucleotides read TGCGCCAGCAGTAAGAACGTGGACAGAAATCAGCCCCAGCATTTT. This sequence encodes CASSKNVDRNQPQHF.